This T cell receptor beta chain was identified during a study of blood T cell repertoires in COVID-19. Study at large: COVID-19 samples from acute and convalescent phases originated in the United States, Italy and Spain.

This CDR3 has 14 amino acids. CDR1 and CDR2 (germline): MNHEY, SVGAGI. The germline V and J ends were trimmed by 3 bases and 3 bases, with 9 bases remaining between them. Under the authors' procedure: Estimates of nucleated cell counts were drawn from the amplification of reference gene primers. Profiling relied on immunoSEQ multiplex PCR, and the TCRdb table lists in-frame clones only, not all of them. Clone size and the V and J calls come from that table; the DNA yielded D and trimming. The profile shows about 310,000 clones, around 86% of them singletons. The source material was peripheral blood. The TCR sequence derives from a man between 45 and 60 years old with active or convalescent COVID-19. The gene calls are TRBV6-5 and TRBJ1-5; possible D gene TRBD1, 5 bases. CDR3 nucleotide sequence: TGTGCCAGCAGTTATACGGGGGACAATCAGCCCCAGCATTTT. Encoded protein: CASSYTGDNQPQHF.